The 28 T cell receptor beta chains presented below share a single source sample, sequenced in a study of a mutant IDH1 vaccine in newly diagnosed glioma. Sample time point: week 47, end of study. Every vaccine dose comprised 300 ug of mutant IDH1 20-mer peptide plus topical imiquimod. Their antigens are not known. Clones were sequenced by immunoSEQ multiplex PCR, and TCRdb holds only the in-frame ones, with some missing. The sample includes approximately 100,000 clones, 85% to 90% of them seen just once. The sample consisted of PBMCs, taken from a glioma patient whose treatment included an IDH1 peptide vaccine. The receptors originated from a woman between 50 and 59 years old with glioma.

The chain has TRBV4-1 and TRBJ2-1; D might be TRBD1 (6 bases). The CDR3 length is 15 residues. Germline lookup yields CDR1 MGHRA and CDR2 YSYEKL. Trimming left V 2 bases short and J 6 bases short, with 14 bases between. In DNA, the CDR3 is TGCGCCAGCAGCCAAAGAGGGGGAGCGGCCAATGAGCAGTTCTTC. Its protein product is CASSQRGGAANEQFF.

V and J are TRBV7-8 and TRBJ2-3; 7 bases match TRBD1. Per the germline V gene, CDR1 is SGHVS and CDR2 is FQNEAQ. Germline trimming cut 5 bases from V and 1 base from J; bases unmatched to any gene: 0. The CDR3 loop spans 13 amino acids. CDR3 in DNA: TGTGCCAGCAGCGACAGGGGCACAGATACGCAGTATTTT. Residues: CASSDRGTDTQYF.

The rearrangement joins TRBV7-9 to TRBJ2-1; 12 nucleotides line up with TRBD2. The CDR3 totals 19 residues. Looked up from germline, CDR1 is SEHNR and CDR2 is FQNEAQ (reference sequence). Trimming cost V 5 bases and J 7 bases; bases outside gene matches: 18. The CDR3 DNA follows: TGTGCCAGCAGCGAGGGATTACTAGCGGGAGGATGGGCTTGGAATGAGCAGTTCTTC. Amino acids: CASSEGLLAGGWAWNEQFF.

The chain recombines TRBV10-3 with TRBJ2-7; no definite D call. This CDR3 is built from 12 residues. In germline, CDR1 is ENHRY, CDR2 SYGVKD. Trimming shortened V by 0 bases and J by 3 bases, and 3 bases separated the two germline ends. CDR3 nucleotide sequence: TGTGCCATCAGTGAGTCGTTCTACGAGCAGTACTTC. Its protein product is CAISESFYEQYF.

The chain employs TRBV10-2 and TRBJ2-5; 12 bases agree with TRBD2. CDR1 WSHSY and CDR2 SAAADI come from the germline V gene. The CDR3 is made up of 16 amino acids. V shed 3 bases, J shed 1 base, and the junction held 3 bases outside the gene matches. The CDR3 sequence: CASSDGTSGLQETQYF. The CDR3 nucleotides read TGCGCCAGCAGTGACGGGACTAGCGGGCTCCAAGAGACCCAGTACTTC.

The chain is built from TRBV10-3 and TRBJ2-7; TRBD2 is a possible D gene (5 bases). V was pared by 4 bases and J by 1 base, with 8 bases between. Germline V gene data show CDR1 as ENHRY and CDR2 as SYGVKD. This CDR3 has 13 residues. CDR3 nucleotides: TGTGCCATCAGTGTTGGGAGTTCCTACGAGCAGTACTTC. This encodes CAISVGSSYEQYF.

The chain has TRBV5-4 and TRBJ1-2, with D possibly matching TRBD1 (5 bases). The CDR3 has 15 amino acids. The V end was cut by 0 bases, the J end by 7 bases, with 16 bases between. Germline-derived CDR1 and CDR2 are SGHNT and YYREEE (reference sequence). CDR3 in DNA: TGTGCCAGCAGCTTGGAGGGGTCTCTAGGACGTGGCTACACCTTC. This codes for CASSLEGSLGRGYTF. Supplemented by reference TRBV5-4 and TRBJ1-2, the full variable domain reads ETGVTQSPTHLIKTRGQQVTLRCSSQSGHNTVSWYQQALGQGPQFIFQYYREEENGRGNFPPRFSGLQFPNYSSELNVNALELDDSALYLCASSLEGSLGRGYTFGSGTRLTVV.

The chain employs TRBV6-5 and TRBJ2-7; 8 bases align to TRBD1. Germline V gene sequence: CDR1 MNHEY, CDR2 SVGAGI. The junction had 6 bases not matched to a gene; V was cut back by 5 bases and J by 0 bases. The CDR3 loop spans 15 amino acids. The CDR3 region is CASSTSGTGSYEQYF. The CDR3 DNA sequence: TGTGCCAGCAGTACCTCCGGGACAGGCTCCTACGAGCAGTACTTC.

The table lists this clone with a count of one. V gene TRBV5-4 combines with J gene TRBJ2-4, with D unclear. Germline CDR1 reads SGHNT; CDR2 reads YYREEE (reference sequence). The V end was cut by 1 base, the J end by 1 base, with 12 bases between. The CDR3 has 16 amino acids. This chain's CDR3 is CASSLWEGSAKNIQYF. For the CDR3, the DNA is TGTGCCAGCAGCTTGTGGGAAGGGTCGGCCAAAAACATTCAGTACTTC.

This clone was seen once. This chain links TRBV6-5 with TRBJ2-2; weak D call: TRBD1 (6 bases). V lost 6 bases to trimming and J lost 6 bases, with 11 bases between them. The CDR3 consists of 13 residues. Germline CDR1 is MNHEY and CDR2 is SVGAGI. As DNA, the CDR3 is TGTGCCAGCAGCCCCCGGACAGCCGGGGAGCTGTTTTTT. This translates into CASSPRTAGELFF.

The chain uses TRBV27 and TRBJ2-1; D perhaps matches TRBD1 (6 bases). CDR1 is MNHEY and CDR2 is SMNVEV in the germline V gene (reference sequence). V lost 1 base and J lost 1, with 11 bases in between. The CDR3 spans 16 residues. The CDR3, as DNA: TGTGCCAGCAGTTTATGGGACACATCTTCCTACAATGAGCAGTTCTTC. Translated: CASSLWDTSSYNEQFF.

J is TRBJ2-3 and V is TRBV5-1; D gene ambiguous. Per the germline V gene, CDR1 is SGHRS and CDR2 is YFSETQ. Trimming cost V 6 bases and J 0 bases, with 5 bases left between them. This CDR3 is built from 12 residues. CDR3 residues: CASKDSTDTQYF. DNA of the CDR3: TGCGCCAGCAAAGACAGCACAGATACGCAGTATTTT.

The chain links TRBV27 to TRBJ1-1, with a tentative D call TRBD1 (6 bases). CDR3 length: 13 residues. Germline lookup yields CDR1 MNHEY and CDR2 SMNVEV (reference sequence). Trimming pared 8 bases from V and 1 base from J, leaving 11 bases between. The CDR3, as DNA: TGTGCCAGCGGACAGTTGCAGAACACTGAAGCTTTCTTT. Residues: CASGQLQNTEAFF.

The chain carries TRBV19 and TRBJ1-2; D may be TRBD1 (5 bases). The V end was cut by 5 bases, the J end by 8 bases, with 12 bases between. Germline V lookup: CDR1 LNHDA, CDR2 SQIVND (reference sequence). This CDR3 contains 12 residues. CDR3 in amino acids: CASSGRGEGYTF. The CDR3 DNA sequence: TGTGCCAGTAGTGGCCGGGGCGAGGGCTACACCTTC.

The V and J genes are TRBV7-9 and TRBJ2-7; D not resolved. The CDR3 runs 15 residues. The ends were cut back, 5 bases at V and 4 bases at J, with 18 bases in the middle. Germline V gene sequence: CDR1 SEHNR, CDR2 FQNEAQ (reference sequence). CDR3 sequence (DNA): TGTGCCAGCAGCCGGCTGCTAGGATCAATGTACGAGCAGTACTTC. This codes for CASSRLLGSMYEQYF.

This clone has just one count. The V call is TRBV11-3, the J call TRBJ2-7, with D unresolved. Trimming left V 3 bases short and J 2 bases short, with 11 bases between. The germline V gene has CDR1 SGHNT and CDR2 YENEEA. The CDR3 extends over 14 amino acids. CDR3 amino acids: CASSLAAGPYEQYF. CDR3 DNA: TGTGCCAGCAGCTTGGCCGCAGGCCCCTACGAGCAGTACTTC.

The chain employs TRBV25-1 and TRBJ2-5, with 8 bases that match TRBD2. V lost 7 bases to trimming and J lost 1 base; unmatched junction nucleotides: 8. The length of the CDR3 is 15 residues. The germline CDR1 and CDR2 sequences are MGHDK and SYGVNS. The CDR3 nucleotides read TGTGCCAGCACCGGGGGGGGACTCCTCCAAGAGACCCAGTACTTC. The encoded protein is CASTGGGLLQETQYF. The complete variable domain, with remaining parts taken from reference TRBV25-1 and TRBJ2-5, reads EADIYQTPRYLVIGTGKKITLECSQTMGHDKMYWYQQDPGMELHLIHYSYGVNSTEKGDLSSESTVSRIRTEHFPLTLESARPSHTSQYLCASTGGGLLQETQYFGPGTRLLVL.

CDR3 sequence: CASSFRSRGLETQYF. The CDR3 nucleotides read TGTGCCAGCAGTTTTCGCTCCAGGGGGCTGGAGACCCAGTACTTC. The chain joins TRBV28 to TRBJ2-5, with 8 bases fitting TRBD1. The CDR3 is 15 residues long. J gave up 5 bases and V 3 bases, and 8 bases lay outside the gene matches. The germline gives CDR1 MDHEN, CDR2 SYDVKM. The entire variable domain, with the rest obtained from reference TRBV28 and TRBJ2-5, is as follows: DVKVTQSSRYLVKRTGEKVFLECVQDMDHENMFWYRQDPGLGLRLIYFSYDVKMKEKGDIPEGYSVSREKKERFSLILESASTNQTSMYLCASSFRSRGLETQYFGPGTRLLVL.

V gene TRBV7-9 combines with J gene TRBJ2-5; tentatively, D is TRBD1 (6 bases). The V end lost 6 bases, the J end lost 0 bases, and 14 bases lay between the germline ends. CDR1 is SEHNR and CDR2 is FQNEAQ in the germline V gene (reference sequence). The CDR3 is 15 residues long. The CDR3 nucleotides are TGTGCCAGCAGACCCGCGACAGGACACCAAGAGACCCAGTACTTC. Translated: CASRPATGHQETQYF.

This chain connects TRBV18 to TRBJ1-5; 10 bases are shared with TRBD1. CDR1 KGHSH and CDR2 LQKENI come from the germline V gene. The CDR3 covers 16 residues. Trimming removed 2 bases from V and 0 bases from J; junction bases left unmatched: 1. CDR3 in amino acids: CASSPGTGDSNQPQHF. The DNA for the CDR3 is TGTGCCAGCTCACCAGGGACAGGGGATAGCAATCAGCCCCAGCATTTT.

The CDR3, as DNA: TGTGCCAGCAGTCCCCCACGAGGCGGGAGGAATGAGCAGTTCTTC. Its protein is CASSPPRGGRNEQFF. J is TRBJ2-1 and V is TRBV28; TRBD2 matches 8 bases. In germline, CDR1 is MDHEN, CDR2 SYDVKM. The CDR3 is 15 residues long. V was pared by 5 bases and J by 7 bases, with 10 bases of the junction left unmatched.

The chain combines TRBV7-9 with TRBJ2-3, with a tentative D call TRBD2 (6 bases). The CDR3 has 15 amino acids. Germline CDR1 is SEHNR and CDR2 is FQNEAQ (reference sequence). V was clipped by 7 bases and J by 0 bases, with 14 bases between them. The CDR3 loop is CASTPGLSSTDTQYF. The DNA of the CDR3 is TGTGCCAGCACCCCCGGACTATCTAGCACAGATACGCAGTATTTT.

The chain combines TRBV5-5 with TRBJ2-5; D may be TRBD1 (6 bases). V was cut by 4 bases and J by 5 bases, with 15 bases left in between. Germline CDR1 is SGHKS and CDR2 is YYEKEE (reference sequence). The CDR3 is 14 amino acids. CDR3 sequence (DNA): TGTGCCAGCAGCGCCCAGGGGCGCGGGGAGACCCAGTACTTC. Amino acid sequence: CASSAQGRGETQYF. Full variable domain (missing parts from reference TRBV5-5 and TRBJ2-5): DAGVTQSPTHLIKTRGQQVTLRCSPISGHKSVSWYQQVLGQGPQFIFQYYEKEERGRGNFPDRFSARQFPNYSSELNVNALLLGDSALYLCASSAQGRGETQYFGPGTRLLVL.

The gene calls are TRBV11-2 and TRBJ2-2, with 12 positions matching TRBD2. The germline CDR1 and CDR2 sequences are SGHAT and FQNNGV. The CDR3 has 18 amino acids. J was trimmed by 3 bases and V by 0 bases; bases with no gene match: 5. CDR3 sequence: CASSLDPRLAGDTGELFF. CDR3 in DNA: TGTGCCAGCAGCTTAGATCCGAGACTAGCGGGAGACACCGGGGAGCTGTTTTTT.

V gene TRBV2 combines with J gene TRBJ2-2; 10 nucleotides agree with TRBD1. This CDR3 region has 16 residues. CDR1 is SNHLY and CDR2 is FYNNEI in the germline V gene. After removal of 2 bases from V and 6 bases from J, the junction contained 6 bases not matched to a gene. The CDR3 spells CASSERTGGLPGELFF. For the CDR3, the DNA is TGTGCCAGCAGTGAAAGGACAGGGGGATTACCCGGGGAGCTGTTTTTT.

This rearrangement joins TRBV6-5 to TRBJ1-2, with a possible D match to TRBD1 (6 bases). There are 13 residues in the CDR3. Germline loops: CDR1 MNHEY, CDR2 SVGAGI. The V and J ends lost 6 bases and 7 bases respectively, with 15 bases between them. The CDR3 is CASRDVPGVGYTF. In DNA form, the CDR3 reads TGTGCCAGCAGGGATGTCCCAGGGGTTGGCTACACCTTC.

This chain uses TRBV2 with TRBJ2-2; 7 positions match TRBD2. Per germline, CDR1 SNHLY and CDR2 FYNNEI. The ends lost 1 base at V and 4 bases at J; junction bases unmatched: 0. The CDR3 has 14 residues. CDR3 in amino acids: CASSEGTSTGELFF. In DNA form, the CDR3 reads TGTGCCAGCAGTGAAGGGACTAGCACCGGGGAGCTGTTTTTT.

The chain carries TRBV11-2 and TRBJ2-7; D may be TRBD1 (5 bases). The CDR3 covers 13 residues. The V end was cut by 5 bases, the J end by 2 bases, with 10 bases between. Germline-derived CDR1 and CDR2 are SGHAT and FQNNGV. The CDR3 is CASSQTGPYEQYF. In DNA, the CDR3 is TGTGCCAGCAGCCAAACAGGTCCCTACGAGCAGTACTTC.